This T cell receptor beta chain emerged from a study of T cell responses to AZD1222 COVID-19 vaccine. About the research overall: Pooling was applied to second doses at about 4 or about 12 weeks.

General study points: White British ancestry dominated among donors, who included more females, and clonal diversity was possibly underestimated. At 160-218 and 743-854, vaccine-associated CD4 TCRs were dominant, and they spanned spike.

Libraries were prepared by immunoSEQ multiplex PCR; TCRdb keeps only in-frame clonotypes and omits some of them. The sample yields some 160,000 clones, roughly 89% seen once. This CDR3 comprises 16 residues. J gave up 5 bases and V 0 bases, and 8 bases lay outside the gene matches. Germline-derived CDR1 and CDR2 are MNHNY and SVGAGI (reference sequence). A word on this clone: Antigen specificity is unknown.

The receptor's source is an adult in good health. The sample in question was peripheral blood, obtained on day 0 of AZD1222 vaccination. J is TRBJ2-5 and V is TRBV6-6; 8 positions match TRBD2. The CDR3, as DNA: TGTGCCAGCAGTTACTCGGATGGGACTAGGCTGGAGACCCAGTACTTC. Protein: CASSYSDGTRLETQYF.